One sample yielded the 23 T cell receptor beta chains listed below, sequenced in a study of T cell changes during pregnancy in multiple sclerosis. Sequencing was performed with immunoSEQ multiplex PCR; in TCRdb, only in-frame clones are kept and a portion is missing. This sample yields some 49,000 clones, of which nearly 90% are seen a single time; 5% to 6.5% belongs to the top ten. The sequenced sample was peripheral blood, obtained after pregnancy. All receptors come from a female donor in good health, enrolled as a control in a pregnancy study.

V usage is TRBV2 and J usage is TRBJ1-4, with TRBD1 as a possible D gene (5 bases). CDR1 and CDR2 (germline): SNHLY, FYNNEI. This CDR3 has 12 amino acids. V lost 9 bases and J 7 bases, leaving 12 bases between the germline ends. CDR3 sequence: CASRFGGEKLFF. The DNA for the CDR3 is TGTGCCAGTAGGTTCGGGGGTGAAAAACTGTTTTTT.

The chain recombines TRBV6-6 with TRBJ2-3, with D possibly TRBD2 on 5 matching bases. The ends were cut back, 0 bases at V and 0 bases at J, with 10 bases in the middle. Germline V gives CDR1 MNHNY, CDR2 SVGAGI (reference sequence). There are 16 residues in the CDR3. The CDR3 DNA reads TGTGCCAGCAGTTACTCCACCGGGATCAGCACAGATACGCAGTATTTT. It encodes CASSYSTGISTDTQYF.

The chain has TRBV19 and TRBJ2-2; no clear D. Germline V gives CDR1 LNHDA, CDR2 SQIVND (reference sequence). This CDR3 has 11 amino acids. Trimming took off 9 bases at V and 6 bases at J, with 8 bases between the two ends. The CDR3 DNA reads TGTGCCAGCGTAGAGGCCGGGGAGCTGTTTTTT. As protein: CASVEAGELFF.

The CDR3 DNA sequence: TGCAGCGTTGAAACAGGAGGCAGGGGGTACGAGCAGTACTTC. It specifies CSVETGGRGYEQYF. The rearrangement links TRBV29-1 to TRBJ2-7, with 7 bases identical to TRBD1. The CDR3 has 14 residues. Trimming at V came to 2 bases and at J to 4 bases, leaving 8 bases not matched to a gene. Germline CDR1 SQVTM, CDR2 ANQGSEA.

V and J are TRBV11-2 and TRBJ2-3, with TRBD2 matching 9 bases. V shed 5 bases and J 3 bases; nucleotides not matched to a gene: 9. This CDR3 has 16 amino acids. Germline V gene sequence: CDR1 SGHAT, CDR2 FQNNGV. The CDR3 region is CASSPAGGRLTDTQYF. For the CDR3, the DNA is TGTGCCAGCAGCCCGGCGGGAGGGCGATTAACAGATACGCAGTATTTT. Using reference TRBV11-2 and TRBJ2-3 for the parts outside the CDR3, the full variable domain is EAGVAQSPRYKIIEKRQSVAFWCNPISGHATLYWYQQILGQGPKLLIQFQNNGVVDDSQLPKDRFSAERLKGVDSTLKIQPAKLEDSAVYLCASSPAGGRLTDTQYFGPGTRLTVL.

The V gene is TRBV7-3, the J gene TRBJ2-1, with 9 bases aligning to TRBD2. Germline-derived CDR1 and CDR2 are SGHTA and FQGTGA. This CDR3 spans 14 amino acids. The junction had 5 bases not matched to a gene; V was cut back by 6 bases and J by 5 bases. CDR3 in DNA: TGTGCCAGCAGTCCTAGCGGGATGGACAATGAGCAGTTCTTC. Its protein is CASSPSGMDNEQFF.

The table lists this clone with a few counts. The CDR3 protein is CASSLISGNNEQFF. For the CDR3, the DNA is TGTGCCAGCAGCCTGATCAGCGGGAACAATGAGCAGTTCTTC. The chain joins TRBV9 to TRBJ2-1, with 7 bases lining up with TRBD2. This CDR3 contains 14 residues. V shed 4 bases and J 5 bases; nucleotides not matched to a gene: 6. CDR1 and CDR2 from the germline V gene are SGDLS and YYNGEE.

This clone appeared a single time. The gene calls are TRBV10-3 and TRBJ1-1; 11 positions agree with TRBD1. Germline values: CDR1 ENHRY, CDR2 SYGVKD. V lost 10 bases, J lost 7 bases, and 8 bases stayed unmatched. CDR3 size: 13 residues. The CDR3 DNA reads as TGTGCCACCTGGACAGGGGGCTTGGGTGAAGCTTTCTTT. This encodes CATWTGGLGEAFF.

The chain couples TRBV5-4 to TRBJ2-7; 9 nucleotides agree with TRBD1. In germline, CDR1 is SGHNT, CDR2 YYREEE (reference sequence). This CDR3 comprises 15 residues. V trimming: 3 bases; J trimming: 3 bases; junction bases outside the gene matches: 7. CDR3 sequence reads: CASSSAGTGLYEQYF. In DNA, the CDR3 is TGTGCCAGCAGCTCAGCCGGGACAGGGCTCTACGAGCAGTACTTC.

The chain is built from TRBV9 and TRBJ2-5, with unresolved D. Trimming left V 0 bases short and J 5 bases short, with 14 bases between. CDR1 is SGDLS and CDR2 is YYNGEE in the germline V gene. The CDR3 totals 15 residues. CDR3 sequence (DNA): TGTGCCAGCAGCGTAGTACAGACCCCTGAGGAGACCCAGTACTTC. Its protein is CASSVVQTPEETQYF.

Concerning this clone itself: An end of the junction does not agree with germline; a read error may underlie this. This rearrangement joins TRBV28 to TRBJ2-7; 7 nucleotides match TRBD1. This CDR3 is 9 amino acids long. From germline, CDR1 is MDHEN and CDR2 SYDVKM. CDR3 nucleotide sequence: TGTGCCAGCGGCAGACAGGGTGACTTC. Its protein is CASGRQGDF.

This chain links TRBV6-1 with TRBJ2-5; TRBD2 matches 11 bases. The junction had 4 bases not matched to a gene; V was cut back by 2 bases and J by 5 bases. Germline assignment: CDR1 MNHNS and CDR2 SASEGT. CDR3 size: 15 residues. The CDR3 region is CASSEISGGAETQYF. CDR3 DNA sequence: TGTGCCAGCAGTGAAATTAGCGGGGGGGCGGAGACCCAGTACTTC.

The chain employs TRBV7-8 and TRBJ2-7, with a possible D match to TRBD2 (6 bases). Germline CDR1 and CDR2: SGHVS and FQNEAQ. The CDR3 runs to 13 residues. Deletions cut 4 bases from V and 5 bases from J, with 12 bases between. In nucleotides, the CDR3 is TGTGCCAGCAGCTACCCAGGACTAAACGAGCAGTACTTC. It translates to CASSYPGLNEQYF.

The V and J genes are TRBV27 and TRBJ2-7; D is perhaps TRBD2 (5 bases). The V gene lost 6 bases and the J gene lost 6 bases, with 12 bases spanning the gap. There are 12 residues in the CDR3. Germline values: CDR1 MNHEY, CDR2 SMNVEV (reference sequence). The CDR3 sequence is CASSMRVGEQYF. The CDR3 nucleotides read TGTGCCAGCAGCATGAGGGTGGGCGAGCAGTACTTC.

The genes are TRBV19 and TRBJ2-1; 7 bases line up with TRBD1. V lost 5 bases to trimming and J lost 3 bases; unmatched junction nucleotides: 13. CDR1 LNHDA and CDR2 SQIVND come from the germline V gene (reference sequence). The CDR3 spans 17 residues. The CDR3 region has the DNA TGTGCCAGTAGTCCAAGACACCGGGACAGAATCTACAATGAGCAGTTCTTC. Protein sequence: CASSPRHRDRIYNEQFF.

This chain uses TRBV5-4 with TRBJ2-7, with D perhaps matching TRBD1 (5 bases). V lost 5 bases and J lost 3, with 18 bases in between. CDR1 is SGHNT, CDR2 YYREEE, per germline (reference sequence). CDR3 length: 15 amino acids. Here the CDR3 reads CASSNGQTAVYEQYF. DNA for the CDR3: TGTGCCAGCAGTAACGGTCAGACAGCCGTCTACGAGCAGTACTTC.

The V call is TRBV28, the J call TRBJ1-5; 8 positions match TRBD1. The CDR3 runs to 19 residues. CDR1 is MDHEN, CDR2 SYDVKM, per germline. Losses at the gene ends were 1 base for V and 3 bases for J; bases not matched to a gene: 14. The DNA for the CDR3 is TGTGCCAGCAGTTTATCCCCTGGACAGGGAGGTCGTATCAATCAGCCCCAGCATTTT. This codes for CASSLSPGQGGRINQPQHF.

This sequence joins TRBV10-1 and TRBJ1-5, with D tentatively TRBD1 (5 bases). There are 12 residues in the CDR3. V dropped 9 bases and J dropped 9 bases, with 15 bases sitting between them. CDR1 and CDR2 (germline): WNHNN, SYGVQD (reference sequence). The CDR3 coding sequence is TGCGCCAGGGTGGACACCCAAGGGCCCCAGCATTTT. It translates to CARVDTQGPQHF.

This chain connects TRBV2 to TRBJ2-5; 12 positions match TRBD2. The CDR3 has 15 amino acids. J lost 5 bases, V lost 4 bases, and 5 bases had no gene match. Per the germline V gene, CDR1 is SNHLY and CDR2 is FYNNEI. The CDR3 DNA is TGTGCCAGCAGTGCCCTAGCGGGGGGGAGGGAGACCCAGTACTTC. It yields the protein CASSALAGGRETQYF. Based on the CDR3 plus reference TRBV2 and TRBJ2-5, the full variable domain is EPEVTQTPSHQVTQMGQEVILRCVPISNHLYFYWYRQILGQKVEFLVSFYNNEISEKSEIFDDQFSVERPDGSNFTLKIRSTKLEDSAMYFCASSALAGGRETQYFGPGTRLLVL.

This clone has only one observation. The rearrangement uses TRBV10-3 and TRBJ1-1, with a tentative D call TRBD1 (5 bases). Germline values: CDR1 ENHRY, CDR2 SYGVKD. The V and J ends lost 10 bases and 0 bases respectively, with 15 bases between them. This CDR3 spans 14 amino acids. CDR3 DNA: TGTGCCACCCAGCCAGGGTCCCTGAACACTGAAGCTTTCTTT. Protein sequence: CATQPGSLNTEAFF.

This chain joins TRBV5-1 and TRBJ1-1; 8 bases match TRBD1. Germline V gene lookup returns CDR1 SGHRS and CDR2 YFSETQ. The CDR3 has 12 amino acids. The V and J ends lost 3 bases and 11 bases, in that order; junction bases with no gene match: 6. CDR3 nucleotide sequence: TGCGCCAGCAGCTCCCCGACAGGGGCTGCTTTCTTT. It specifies CASSSPTGAAFF.

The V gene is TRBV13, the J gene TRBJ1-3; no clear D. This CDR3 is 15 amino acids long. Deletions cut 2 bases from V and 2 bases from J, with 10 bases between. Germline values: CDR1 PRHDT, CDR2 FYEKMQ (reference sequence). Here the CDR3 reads CASSLISTAGNTIYF. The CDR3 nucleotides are TGTGCCAGCAGCTTAATCTCCACGGCTGGAAACACCATATATTTT.

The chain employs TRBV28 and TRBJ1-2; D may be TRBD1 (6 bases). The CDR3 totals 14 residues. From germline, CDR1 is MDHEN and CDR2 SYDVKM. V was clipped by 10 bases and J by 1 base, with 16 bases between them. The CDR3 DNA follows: TGTGCCACCGATCAGGGAGGGGGTAACTATGGCTACACCTTC. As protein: CATDQGGGNYGYTF.